Below, 9 T cell receptor beta chains from the same sample are listed, as sequenced in a study of cytomegalovirus exposure and HLA in healthy donors. 13 Jbeta primers and 60 Vbeta primers were used for the PCR. TCRdb's table, derived via immunoSEQ multiplex PCR, lists solely in-frame clones and lacks some. The sample lists under 150,000 clones; roughly 79% were seen once. Sequenced input: PBMCs. These receptor sequences come from a woman aged 40 to 50 in good health and CMV-seropositive.

J is TRBJ1-1 and V is TRBV10-2; D gene unclear. CDR1 WSHSY and CDR2 SAAADI come from the germline V gene. This CDR3 has 14 amino acids. V lost 0 bases to trimming and J lost 1 base, with 6 bases between them. The CDR3 region is CASSESGGNTEAFF. The CDR3 region has the DNA TGCGCCAGCAGTGAGTCGGGAGGGAACACTGAAGCTTTCTTT.

The chain joins TRBV10-3 to TRBJ2-4, with D maybe TRBD1 (6 bases). The CDR3 length is 15 residues. V was shortened by 4 bases and J by 2 bases, with 12 bases between the two germline ends. The V gene's germline CDR1 is ENHRY and CDR2 SYGVKD. CDR3 nucleotide sequence: TGTGCCATCAGTGCAGGGGCTGAGACCAAAAACATTCAGTACTTC. This sequence encodes CAISAGAETKNIQYF.

This rearrangement joins TRBV6-5 to TRBJ1-1; D is possibly TRBD1 (6 bases). The CDR3 is 14 residues long. Per the germline V gene, CDR1 is MNHEY and CDR2 is SVGAGI. V dropped 7 bases and J dropped 0 bases, with 12 bases sitting between them. CDR3 protein: CASKYGQLNTEAFF. In DNA form, the CDR3 reads TGTGCCAGCAAATACGGACAGCTGAACACTGAAGCTTTCTTT.

The V and J genes are TRBV5-1 and TRBJ2-7, with 8 bases matching TRBD2. The germline gives CDR1 SGHRS, CDR2 YFSETQ. The ends lost 4 bases at V and 4 bases at J; junction bases unmatched: 7. The CDR3 sequence is 14 residues long. The CDR3 bases are TGCGCCAGCAGCCAAGATAGCGGGGTTTACGAGCAGTACTTC. Protein: CASSQDSGVYEQYF.

As DNA, the CDR3 is TGTGCCACCAGCAGAGGGGGCGATGGCTACACCTTC. This encodes CATSRGGDGYTF. V usage is TRBV15 and J usage is TRBJ1-2; tentatively, D is TRBD1 (5 bases). The V end was cut by 1 base, the J end by 6 bases, with 6 bases between. The CDR3 spans 12 residues. Germline V gene lookup returns CDR1 LNHNV and CDR2 YYDKDF (reference sequence).

This clone was recorded a few times. The rearrangement links TRBV6-1 to TRBJ1-5; D may be TRBD1 (6 bases). This CDR3 comprises 16 residues. Germline V gene lookup returns CDR1 MNHNS and CDR2 SASEGT. V was cut by 3 bases and J by 3 bases, with 15 bases left in between. The CDR3 here is CASSDLAGADNQPQHF. Here the CDR3 DNA reads TGTGCCAGCAGTGACCTGGCAGGGGCGGACAATCAGCCCCAGCATTTT.

The V call is TRBV19, the J call TRBJ1-2; a weak D match, TRBD1 (5 bases). Germline CDR1 LNHDA, CDR2 SQIVND (reference sequence). V dropped 4 bases and J dropped 6 bases, with 18 bases sitting between them. The length of the CDR3 is 15 residues. The CDR3 here is CASSTSPMTVDGYTF. The CDR3 DNA sequence: TGTGCCAGTAGTACAAGCCCTATGACAGTCGATGGCTACACCTTC.

This chain links TRBV2 with TRBJ2-5; weak D call: TRBD2 (7 bases). Germline V CDR1 and CDR2: SNHLY, FYNNEI. The CDR3 has 17 amino acids. V was cut by 5 bases and J by 2 bases, with 21 bases left in between. CDR3 sequence: CASSRESGRGPQETQYF. CDR3 sequence (DNA): TGTGCCAGCAGTAGGGAAAGTGGGCGGGGGCCTCAAGAGACCCAGTACTTC.

The CDR3, as DNA: TGTGCCATCAGTGATCCAGGGAAAACTGAAGCTTTCTTT. Translating gives CAISDPGKTEAFF. The V and J genes are TRBV10-3 and TRBJ1-1, with TRBD1 as a possible D gene (5 bases). Trimming left V 3 bases short and J 5 bases short, with 10 bases between. This CDR3 region has 13 residues. Germline assignment: CDR1 ENHRY and CDR2 SYGVKD.